This T cell receptor (beta chain) was sequenced during a study of shared clonotypes between healthy human individuals. Overall study results and limits: Clonotypes shared by all four sorted-subset donors had higher generation probabilities than non-shared clonotypes.

As to this clone: Its specificity is not known.

Losses at the gene ends were 4 bases for V and 2 bases for J; bases not matched to a gene: 6. Germline V CDR1 and CDR2: SGHRS, YFSETQ. This CDR3 region has 15 residues. In the naive CD8 group, cells lacked CD45RO and were positively selected for CCR7, so terminally differentiated effector memory CD45RA+ cells were left out. Each sorted subset replicate got 200 ng genomic DNA, about 33,000 genomes. In the study's own analysis: There were no quality scores in the junction-only immunoSEQ sequences, so filtering differed. The table came from immunoSEQ multiplex PCR; TCRdb's copy has only in-frame clones and leaves some out. Clone size and V and J calls were adopted from that table, with D and trimming inferred from the DNA. The sample comprises millions of clones, 90% to 95% of which are singletons, and about 1.5% rests with the top ten.

V usage is TRBV5-1 and J usage is TRBJ2-1; 7 bases agree with TRBD1. The receptor comes from a man aged 18 to 29 in good health. Some clones in this sample may be carry-over from other donors' samples. Sequencing was carried out using naive CD8+ T cells from PBMCs. The CDR3 protein is CASSDREGAYNEQFF. As DNA, the CDR3 is TGCGCCAGCAGCGACAGGGAAGGGGCCTACAATGAGCAGTTCTTC.